The clone carrying this TCR beta chain was counted only a few times. Its antigen is not known. The CDR3 runs to 15 residues. V was clipped by 3 bases and J by 7 bases, with 16 bases between them. In TCRdb, the RT-PCR reads were re-called with MiXCR into one record per CDR3 protein. The sample records 500,000 to 600,000 distinct CDR3 sequences, under 9% being singletons. This record comes from a study of response to subunit inactivated influenza vaccine. Findings and limits, study-wide: Authors suggested each seasonal flu vaccination may recruit only limited numbers of new T cells.

The V call is TRBV12-3 or TRBV12-4, the J call TRBJ2-1, with D uncertain. The receptor's source is a man between 45 and 75 years old who received an inactivated influenza vaccine. The specimen comprised PBMCs from blood, sampled 23 months after vaccination. Here the CDR3 DNA reads TGTGCCAGCAGTTTTTCGCAGAATCCTCGGAATGAGCAGTTCTTC. It specifies CASSFSQNPRNEQFF.